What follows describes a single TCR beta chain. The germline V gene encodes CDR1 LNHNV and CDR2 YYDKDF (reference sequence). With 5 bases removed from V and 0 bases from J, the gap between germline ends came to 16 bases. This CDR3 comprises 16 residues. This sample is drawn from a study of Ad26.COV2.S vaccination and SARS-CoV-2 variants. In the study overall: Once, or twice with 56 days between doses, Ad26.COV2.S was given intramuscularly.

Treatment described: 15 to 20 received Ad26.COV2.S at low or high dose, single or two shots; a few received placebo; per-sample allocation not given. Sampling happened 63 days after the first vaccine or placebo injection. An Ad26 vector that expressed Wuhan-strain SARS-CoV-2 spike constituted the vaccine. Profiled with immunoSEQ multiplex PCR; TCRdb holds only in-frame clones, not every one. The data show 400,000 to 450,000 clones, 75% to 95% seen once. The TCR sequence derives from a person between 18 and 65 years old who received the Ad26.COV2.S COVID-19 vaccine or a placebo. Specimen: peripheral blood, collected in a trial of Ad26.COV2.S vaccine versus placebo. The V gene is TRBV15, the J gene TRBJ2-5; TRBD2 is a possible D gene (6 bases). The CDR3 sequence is CATSYKRRAYQETQYF. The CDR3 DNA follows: TGTGCCACCAGCTACAAACGGAGGGCGTACCAAGAGACCCAGTACTTC.